This TCR beta chain was identified during a study of blood T cell repertoires in COVID-19. Study-wide background: Sample material is recorded as cDNA or gDNA derived from T cells, B-cell-depleted T cells, or PBMCs.

Sequencing was performed with immunoSEQ multiplex PCR; in TCRdb, only in-frame clones are kept and a portion is missing. The sample holds roughly 70,000 clones; approximately 80% are singletons and the top ten take roughly 18%. The CDR3 has 18 residues. The V gene's germline CDR1 is GTSNPN and CDR2 SVGIG (reference sequence). The trim removed 0 bases at V and 5 bases at J, leaving 13 bases unmatched. This clone occurred once. V is TRBV30 and J is TRBJ2-2; 9 bases map to TRBD2. This sequence was found in a man aged 65-85 years who had recovered from COVID-19. Sequenced sample: peripheral blood. CDR3 DNA: TGTGCCTGGAGTGTGACAAGAGGGAGCACTAGCGGGACCGGGGAGCTGTTTTTT. This sequence encodes CAWSVTRGSTSGTGELFF.